This TCR beta chain was captured by sequencing in a study of somatic mutations in cytotoxic T cells in rheumatoid arthritis. Study details: Sorting by flow gave nearly 100% purity for some V beta antibody-stained T-cell populations, including V beta1+ cells sequenced for TCRB. Study-wide points: The study found no significant difference in CD8+ T-cell clonality between rheumatoid arthritis patients and age-matched healthy controls. The study found CD8+ clonality increased with age in rheumatoid arthritis patients, not healthy controls.

The CDR3 totals 17 residues. V was trimmed by 4 bases and J by 1 base, leaving 17 bases between them. Germline CDR1 SEHNR, CDR2 FQNEAQ (reference sequence). The method was immunoSEQ multiplex PCR; TCRdb's version includes in-frame clones alone and lacks a portion of them. The data show some 26,000 clones, 82% seen once. As regards this clone: The antigen is not known.

This TCR was sampled from a man in his fifties or sixties in good health. The sample was CD8+ T cells sorted from blood. The chain has TRBV7-9 and TRBJ2-1, with unresolved D. The CDR3 protein is CASSSHLQPPSYNEQFF. The CDR3 nucleotides read TGTGCCAGCAGCTCCCACCTCCAGCCTCCATCCTACAATGAGCAGTTCTTC.